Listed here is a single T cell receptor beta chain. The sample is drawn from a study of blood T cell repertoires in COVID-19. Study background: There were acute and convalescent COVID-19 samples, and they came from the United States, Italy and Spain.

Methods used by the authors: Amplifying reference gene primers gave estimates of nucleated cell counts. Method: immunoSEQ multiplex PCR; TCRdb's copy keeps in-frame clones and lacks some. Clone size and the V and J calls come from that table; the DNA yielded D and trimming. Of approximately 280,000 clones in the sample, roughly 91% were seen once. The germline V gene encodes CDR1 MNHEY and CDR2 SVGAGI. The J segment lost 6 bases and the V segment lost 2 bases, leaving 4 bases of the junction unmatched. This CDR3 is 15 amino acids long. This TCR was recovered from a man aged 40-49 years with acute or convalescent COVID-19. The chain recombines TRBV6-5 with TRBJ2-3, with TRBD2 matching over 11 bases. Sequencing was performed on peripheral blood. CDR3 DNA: TGTGCCAGCAGTTACAGTAGCGGGGGGGTGGATACGCAGTATTTT. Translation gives CASSYSSGGVDTQYF.